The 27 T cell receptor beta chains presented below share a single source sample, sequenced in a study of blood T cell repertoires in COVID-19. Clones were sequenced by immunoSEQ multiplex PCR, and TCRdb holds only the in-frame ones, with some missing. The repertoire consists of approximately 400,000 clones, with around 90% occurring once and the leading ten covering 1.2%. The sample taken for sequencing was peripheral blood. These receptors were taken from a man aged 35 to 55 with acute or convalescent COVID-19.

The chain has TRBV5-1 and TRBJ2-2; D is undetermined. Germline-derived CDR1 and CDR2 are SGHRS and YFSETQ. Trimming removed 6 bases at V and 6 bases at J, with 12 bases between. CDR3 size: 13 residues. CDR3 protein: CASITEFPGELFF. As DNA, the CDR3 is TGCGCCAGCATTACTGAGTTCCCCGGGGAGCTGTTTTTT.

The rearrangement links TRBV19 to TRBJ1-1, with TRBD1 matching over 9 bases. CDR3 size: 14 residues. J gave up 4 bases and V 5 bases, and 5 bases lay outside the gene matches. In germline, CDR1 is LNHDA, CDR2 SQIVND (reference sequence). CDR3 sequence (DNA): TGTGCCAGTAGTGGGGGACAGGGTGGCACTGAAGCTTTCTTT. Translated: CASSGGQGGTEAFF.

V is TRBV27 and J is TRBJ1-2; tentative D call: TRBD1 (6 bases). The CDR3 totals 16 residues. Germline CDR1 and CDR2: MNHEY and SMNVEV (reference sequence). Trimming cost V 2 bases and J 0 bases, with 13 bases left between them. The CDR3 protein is CASSLRMAGANYGYTF. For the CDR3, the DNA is TGTGCCAGCAGTTTAAGGATGGCAGGGGCTAACTATGGCTACACCTTC.

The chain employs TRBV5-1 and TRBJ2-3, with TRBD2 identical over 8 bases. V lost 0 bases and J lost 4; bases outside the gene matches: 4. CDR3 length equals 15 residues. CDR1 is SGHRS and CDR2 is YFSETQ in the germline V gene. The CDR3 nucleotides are TGCGCCAGCAGCTTGGGGCTAGCGGGTTCAGATACGCAGTATTTT. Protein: CASSLGLAGSDTQYF.

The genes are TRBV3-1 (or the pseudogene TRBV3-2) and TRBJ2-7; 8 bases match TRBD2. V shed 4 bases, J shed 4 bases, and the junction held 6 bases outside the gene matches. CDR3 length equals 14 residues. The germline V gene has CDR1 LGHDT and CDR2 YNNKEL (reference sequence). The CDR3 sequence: CASSRAQRGYEQYF. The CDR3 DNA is TGTGCCAGCAGCCGGGCTCAGCGGGGGTACGAGCAGTACTTC.

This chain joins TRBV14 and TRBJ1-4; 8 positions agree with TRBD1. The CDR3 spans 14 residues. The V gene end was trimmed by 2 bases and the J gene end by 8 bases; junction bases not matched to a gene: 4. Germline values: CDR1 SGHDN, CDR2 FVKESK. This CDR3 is CASSQPDRGEKLFF. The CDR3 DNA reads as TGTGCCAGCAGCCAACCAGACAGGGGAGAAAAACTGTTTTTT. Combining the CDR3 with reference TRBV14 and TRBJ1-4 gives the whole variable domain EAGVTQFPSHSVIEKGQTVTLRCDPISGHDNLYWYRRVMGKEIKFLLHFVKESKQDESGMPNNRFLAERTGGTYSTLKVQPAELEDSGVYFCASSQPDRGEKLFFGSGTQLSVL.

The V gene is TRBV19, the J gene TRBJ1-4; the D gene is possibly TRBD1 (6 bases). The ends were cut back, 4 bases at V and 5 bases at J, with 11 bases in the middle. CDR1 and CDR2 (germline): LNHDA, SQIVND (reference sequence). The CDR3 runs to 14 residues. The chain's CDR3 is CASSSGDTNEKLFF. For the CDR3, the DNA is TGTGCCAGTAGTAGTGGGGACACCAATGAAAAACTGTTTTTT.

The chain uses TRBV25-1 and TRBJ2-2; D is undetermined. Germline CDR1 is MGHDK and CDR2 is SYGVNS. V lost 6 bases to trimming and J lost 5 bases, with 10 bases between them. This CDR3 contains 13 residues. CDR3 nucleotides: TGTGCCAGCAGCCCTCGAGGAACCGGGGAGCTGTTTTTT. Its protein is CASSPRGTGELFF.

The CDR3: CASSQGTGTLTQPQHF. CDR3 nucleotide sequence: TGTGCCAGCAGCCAGGGGACAGGGACGCTGACTCAGCCCCAGCATTTT. The chain links TRBV3-1 (or the pseudogene TRBV3-2) to TRBJ1-5; TRBD1 matches at 9 bases. V was clipped by 3 bases and J by 6 bases; unmatched bases: 9. CDR3 length: 16 residues. In germline, CDR1 is LGHDT, CDR2 YNNKEL (reference sequence).

The CDR3 sequence is CASSVGTGGRETQYF. The DNA for the CDR3 is TGTGCCAGCAGTGTCGGGACAGGGGGGCGGGAGACCCAGTACTTC. This sequence joins TRBV25-1 and TRBJ2-5; TRBD1 aligns across 11 bases. The germline V gene encodes CDR1 MGHDK and CDR2 SYGVNS. Losses at the gene ends were 4 bases for V and 5 bases for J; bases not matched to a gene: 6. The CDR3 length is 15 residues.

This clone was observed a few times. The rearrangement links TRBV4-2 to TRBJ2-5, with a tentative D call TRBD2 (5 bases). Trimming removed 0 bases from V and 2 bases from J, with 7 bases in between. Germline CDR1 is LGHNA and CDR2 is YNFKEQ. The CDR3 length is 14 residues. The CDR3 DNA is TGTGCCAGCAGCCAAGAACCGGGACAAGAGACCCAGTACTTC. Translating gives CASSQEPGQETQYF.

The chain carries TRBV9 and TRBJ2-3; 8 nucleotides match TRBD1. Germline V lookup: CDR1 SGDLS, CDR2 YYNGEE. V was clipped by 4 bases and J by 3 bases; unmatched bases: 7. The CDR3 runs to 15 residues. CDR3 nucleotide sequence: TGTGCCAGCAGCTCGGGGACAGGAATAACAGATACGCAGTATTTT. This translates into CASSSGTGITDTQYF.

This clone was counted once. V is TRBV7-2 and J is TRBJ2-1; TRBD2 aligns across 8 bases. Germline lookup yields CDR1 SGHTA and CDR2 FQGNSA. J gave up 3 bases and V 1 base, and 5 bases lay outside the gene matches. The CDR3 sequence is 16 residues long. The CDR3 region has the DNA TGTGCCAGCAGCTTAGGAGCGGGAGCCTTCTACAATGAGCAGTTCTTC. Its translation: CASSLGAGAFYNEQFF.

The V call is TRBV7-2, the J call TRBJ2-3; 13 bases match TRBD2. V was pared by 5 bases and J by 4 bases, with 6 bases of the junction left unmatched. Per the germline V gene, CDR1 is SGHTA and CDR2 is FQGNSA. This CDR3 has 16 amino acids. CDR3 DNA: TGTGCCAGCAGCCGCCGGACTAGCGGGGGTTCAGATACGCAGTATTTT. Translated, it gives CASSRRTSGGSDTQYF. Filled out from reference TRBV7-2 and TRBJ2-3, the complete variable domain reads GAGVSQSPSNKVTEKGKDVELRCDPISGHTALYWYRQSLGQGLEFLIYFQGNSAPDKSGLPSDRFSAERTGGSVSTLTIQRTQQEDSAVYLCASSRRTSGGSDTQYFGPGTRLTVL.

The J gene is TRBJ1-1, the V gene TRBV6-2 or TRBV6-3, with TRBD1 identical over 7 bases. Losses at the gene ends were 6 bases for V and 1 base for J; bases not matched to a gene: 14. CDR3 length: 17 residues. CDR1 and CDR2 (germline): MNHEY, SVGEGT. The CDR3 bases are TGTGCCAGCAGCCCAAGCCCCCGATGGACAGGGAACACTGAAGCTTTCTTT. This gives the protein CASSPSPRWTGNTEAFF.

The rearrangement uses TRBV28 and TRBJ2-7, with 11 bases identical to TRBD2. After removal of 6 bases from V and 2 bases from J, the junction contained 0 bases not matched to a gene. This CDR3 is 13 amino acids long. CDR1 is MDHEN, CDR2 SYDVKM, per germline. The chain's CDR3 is CASRTSGTYEQYF. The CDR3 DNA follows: TGTGCCAGCAGGACTAGCGGGACCTACGAGCAGTACTTC.

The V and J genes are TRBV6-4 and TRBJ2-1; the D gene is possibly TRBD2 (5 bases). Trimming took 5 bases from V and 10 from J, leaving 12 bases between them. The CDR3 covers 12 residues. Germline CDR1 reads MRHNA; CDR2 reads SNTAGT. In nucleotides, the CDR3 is TGTGCCAGCAGTATGGACTCCTCAGAGCAGTTCTTC. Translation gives CASSMDSSEQFF.

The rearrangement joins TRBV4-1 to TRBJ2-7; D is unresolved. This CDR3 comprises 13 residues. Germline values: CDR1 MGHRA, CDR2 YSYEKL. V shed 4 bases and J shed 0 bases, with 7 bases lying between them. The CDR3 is CASSLRGSYEQYF. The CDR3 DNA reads TGCGCCAGCAGCCTTCGAGGCTCCTACGAGCAGTACTTC.

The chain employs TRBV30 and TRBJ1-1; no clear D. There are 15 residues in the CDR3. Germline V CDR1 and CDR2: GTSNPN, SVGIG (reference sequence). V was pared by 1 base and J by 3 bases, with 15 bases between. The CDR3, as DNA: TGTGCCTGGAGTGGCAAAAGGGCGGGTGACACTGAAGCTTTCTTT. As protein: CAWSGKRAGDTEAFF.

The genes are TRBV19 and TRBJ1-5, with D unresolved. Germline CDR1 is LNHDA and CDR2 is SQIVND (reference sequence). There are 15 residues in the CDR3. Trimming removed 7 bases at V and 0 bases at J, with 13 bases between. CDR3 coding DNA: TGTGCCAGTACCCCAACAGCTTATAGCAATCAGCCCCAGCATTTT. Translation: CASTPTAYSNQPQHF.

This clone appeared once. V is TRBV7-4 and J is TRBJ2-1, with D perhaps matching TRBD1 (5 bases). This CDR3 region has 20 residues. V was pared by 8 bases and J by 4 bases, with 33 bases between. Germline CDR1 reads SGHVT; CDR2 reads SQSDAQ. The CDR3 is CASCWCQGIQTVGSYNEQFF. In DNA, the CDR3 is TGTGCCAGCTGCTGGTGTCAGGGAATCCAAACTGTTGGGTCTTACAATGAGCAGTTCTTC.

The CDR3: CASRRTGDSYEQYF. The CDR3 DNA reads as TGTGCCAGTAGGCGGACAGGCGATTCCTACGAGCAGTACTTC. The V gene is TRBV19, the J gene TRBJ2-7, with 7 bases that match TRBD1. Looked up from germline, CDR1 is LNHDA and CDR2 is SQIVND (reference sequence). The CDR3 is made up of 14 amino acids. V lost 6 bases to trimming and J lost 1 base; unmatched junction nucleotides: 6.

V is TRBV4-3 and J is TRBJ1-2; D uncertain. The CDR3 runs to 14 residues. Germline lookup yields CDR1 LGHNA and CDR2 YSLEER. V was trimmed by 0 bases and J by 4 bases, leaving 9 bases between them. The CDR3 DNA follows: TGCGCCAGCAGCCAAGATATAGGGAGCTATGGCTACACCTTC. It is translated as CASSQDIGSYGYTF.

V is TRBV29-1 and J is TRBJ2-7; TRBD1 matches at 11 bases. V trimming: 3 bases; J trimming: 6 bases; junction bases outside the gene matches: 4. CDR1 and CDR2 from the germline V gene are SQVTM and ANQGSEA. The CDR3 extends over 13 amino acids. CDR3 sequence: CSVDGQGAREQYF. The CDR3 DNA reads TGCAGCGTTGACGGACAGGGGGCGCGCGAGCAGTACTTC.

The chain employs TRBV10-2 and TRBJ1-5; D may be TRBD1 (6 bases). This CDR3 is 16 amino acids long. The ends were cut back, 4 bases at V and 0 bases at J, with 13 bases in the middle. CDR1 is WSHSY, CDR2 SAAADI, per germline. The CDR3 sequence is CASSAAGVYSNQPQHF. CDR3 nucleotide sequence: TGCGCCAGCAGTGCTGCAGGGGTCTATAGCAATCAGCCCCAGCATTTT.

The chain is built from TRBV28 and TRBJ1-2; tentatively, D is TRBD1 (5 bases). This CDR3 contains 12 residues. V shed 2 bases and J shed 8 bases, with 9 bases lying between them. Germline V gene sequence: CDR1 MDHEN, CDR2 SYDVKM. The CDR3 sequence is CASSLQGNGYTF. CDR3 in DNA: TGTGCCAGCAGTTTACAGGGAAACGGCTACACCTTC.

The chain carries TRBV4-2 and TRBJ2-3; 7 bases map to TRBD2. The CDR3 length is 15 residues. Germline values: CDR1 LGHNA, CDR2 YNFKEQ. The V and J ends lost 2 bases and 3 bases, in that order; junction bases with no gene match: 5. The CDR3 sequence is CASSQFGLVTDTQYF. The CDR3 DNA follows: TGTGCCAGCAGCCAATTTGGACTAGTGACAGATACGCAGTATTTT.